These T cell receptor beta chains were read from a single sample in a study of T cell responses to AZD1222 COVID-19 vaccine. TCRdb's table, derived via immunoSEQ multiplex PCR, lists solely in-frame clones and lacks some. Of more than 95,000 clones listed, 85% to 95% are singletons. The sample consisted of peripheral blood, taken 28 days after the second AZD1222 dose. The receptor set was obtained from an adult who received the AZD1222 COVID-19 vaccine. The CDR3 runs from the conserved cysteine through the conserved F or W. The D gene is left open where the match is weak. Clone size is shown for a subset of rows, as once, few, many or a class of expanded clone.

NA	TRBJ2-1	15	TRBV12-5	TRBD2	TGTGCTAGTGGTACCGGACTAGCGGGAGGCATTGAGCAGTTCTTC	CASGTGLAGGIEQFF
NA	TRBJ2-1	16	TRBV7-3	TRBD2	TGTGCCAGCAGCTCAGGGACTAGCGCGTTTCCTAATGAGCAGTTCTTC	CASSSGTSAFPNEQFF
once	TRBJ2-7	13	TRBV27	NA	TGTGCCAGCAGTTTAAGGGACTCCTACGAGCAGTACTTC	CASSLRDSYEQYF
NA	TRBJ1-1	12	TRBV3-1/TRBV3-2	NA	TGTGCCAGCAGCCAGGGGATGACTGAAGCTTTCTTT	CASSQGMTEAFF
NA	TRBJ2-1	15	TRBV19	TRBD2	TGTGCCAGTAGTATTCGACTAGCGGGAGAGTATGTACAGGTCTTC	CASSIRLAGEYVQVF
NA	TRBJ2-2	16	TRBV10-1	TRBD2	TGCGCCAGCAGCCCAGGACTAGCGGGGGACACCGGGGAGCTGTTTTTT	CASSPGLAGDTGELFF
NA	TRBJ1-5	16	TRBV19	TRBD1	TGTGCCAGTAGTATCGAGTGGACAGGCAGTCATCAGCCCCAGCATTTT	CASSIEWTGSHQPQHF
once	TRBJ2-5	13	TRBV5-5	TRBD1	TGTGCCAGCAGCCTGACAGGGGGAGAGACCCAGTACTTC	CASSLTGGETQYF
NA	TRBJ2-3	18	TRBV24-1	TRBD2	TGTGCCACCAGTGACTCTAGGACTAGCGCCGCTAGCACAGATACGCAGTATTTT	CATSDSRTSAASTDTQYF
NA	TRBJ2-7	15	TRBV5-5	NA	TGTGCCAGCAGCGGGTCCTGGCAGGCATATTACGAGCAGTACTTC	CASSGSWQAYYEQYF
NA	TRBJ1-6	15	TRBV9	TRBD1	TGTGCCAGCAGCGTGTCAGGGGGCGCAGCTTCACCCCTCCACTTT	CASSVSGGAASPLHF
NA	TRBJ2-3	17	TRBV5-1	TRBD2	TGCGCCAGCAGTCCACCGGGAGGGCCCTCCGGCGCAGATACGCAGTATTTT	CASSPPGGPSGADTQYF
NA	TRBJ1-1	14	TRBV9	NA	TGTGCCAGCAGCGTAGACGGGGCTGGGACTGAAGCTTTCTTT	CASSVDGAGTEAFF
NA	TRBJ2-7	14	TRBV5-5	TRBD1	TGTGCCAGCAGCCCTCGGGACAGAACCTACGAGCAGTACTTC	CASSPRDRTYEQYF
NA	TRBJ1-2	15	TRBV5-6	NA	TGTGCCAGCAGCTTGGAAGGATTCGACCCTTATGGCTACACCTTC	CASSLEGFDPYGYTF
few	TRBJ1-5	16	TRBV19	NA	TGTGCCAGTATCGAACGGGACACCTATAGCAATCAGCCCCAGCATTTT	CASIERDTYSNQPQHF
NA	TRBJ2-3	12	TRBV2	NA	TGTGCCAGCAGTGAAGAGGGGGATACGCAGTATTTT	CASSEEGDTQYF
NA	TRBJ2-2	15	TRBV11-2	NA	TGTGCCAGCAGCCCCCAGAGCGGGAACACCGGGGAGCTGTTTTTT	CASSPQSGNTGELFF
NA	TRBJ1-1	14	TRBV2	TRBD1	TGTGCCAGCAGTTATGGACAGGGGGGCACTGAAGCTTTCTTT	CASSYGQGGTEAFF
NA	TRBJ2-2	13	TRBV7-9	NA	TGTGCCAGCAGCTTAGTGGGGGCCGGGGAGCTGTTTTTT	CASSLVGAGELFF
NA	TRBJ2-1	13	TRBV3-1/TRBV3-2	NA	TGTGCCAGCAGCCAAGAGAAGGGGAATGAGCAGTTCTTC	CASSQEKGNEQFF
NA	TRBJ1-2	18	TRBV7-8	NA	TGTGCCAGCAGCCGACTTTTTTCGACAGCATCCCGTCTATTTGGCTACACCTTC	CASSRLFSTASRLFGYTF
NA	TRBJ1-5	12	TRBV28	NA	TGTGCCAGCGACACGGGCAATCAGCCCCAGCATTTT	CASDTGNQPQHF
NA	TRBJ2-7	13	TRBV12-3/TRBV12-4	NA	TGTGCCAGCAGGACTTCAGGGGACTACGAGCAGTACTTC	CASRTSGDYEQYF
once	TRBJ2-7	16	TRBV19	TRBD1	TGTGCCAGTAGCTCGCCAGGGGGAAGAAAAGCCTACGAGCAGTACTTC	CASSSPGGRKAYEQYF
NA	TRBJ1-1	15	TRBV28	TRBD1	TGTGCCAGCAGTTTGCTGACAGGGGGCAGGACTGAAGCTTTCTTT	CASSLLTGGRTEAFF
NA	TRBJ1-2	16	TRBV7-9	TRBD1	TGTGCCAGCAGCTGGGGACAGGTTCTTATTAACTATGGCTACACCTTC	CASSWGQVLINYGYTF
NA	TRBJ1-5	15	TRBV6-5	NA	TGTGCCAGCAGACTGGGGAGAAGAAGCAATCAGCCCCAGCATTTT	CASRLGRRSNQPQHF
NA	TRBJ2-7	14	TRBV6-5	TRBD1	TGTGCCAGCAGTTACATGGGACAGTCCTACGAGCAGTACTTC	CASSYMGQSYEQYF
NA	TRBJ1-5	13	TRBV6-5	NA	TGTGCCACCTGGGCATCAAGCAATCAGCCCCAGCATTTT	CATWASSNQPQHF
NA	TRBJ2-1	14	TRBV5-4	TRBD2	TGTGCCAGCAGCTTGCCTCCATCTAGCGGGAAGGTGTTCTTC	CASSLPPSSGKVFF
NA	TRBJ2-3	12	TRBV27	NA	TGTGCCAGCAGTTTATTTGGAAATACGCAGTATTTT	CASSLFGNTQYF
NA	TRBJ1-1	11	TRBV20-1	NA	TGCAGTGCCAGGCAGAACACTGAAGCTTTCTTT	CSARQNTEAFF
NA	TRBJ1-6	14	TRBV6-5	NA	TGTGCCAGCACGGGGGACGGACATAATTCACCCCTCCACTTT	CASTGDGHNSPLHF
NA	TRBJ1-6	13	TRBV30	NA	TGTGCCTGGATCGGGACGAATAATTCACCCCTCCACTTT	CAWIGTNNSPLHF
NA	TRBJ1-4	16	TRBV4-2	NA	TGTGCCAGCAGCCAAGAGGGGTTGGAGGTTAATGAAAAACTGTTTTTT	CASSQEGLEVNEKLFF
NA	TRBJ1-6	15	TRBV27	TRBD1	TGTGCCAGCAGTCAACGACAGGGGGTAAATTCACCCCTCCACTTT	CASSQRQGVNSPLHF
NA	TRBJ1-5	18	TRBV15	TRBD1	TGTGCCACCAGCAGAGCGAGGGGACAGGGGGCGGACAATCAGCCCCAGCATTTT	CATSRARGQGADNQPQHF
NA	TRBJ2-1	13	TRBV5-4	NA	TGTGCCAGCAGGTTGGACAGCCACAATGAGCAGTTCTTC	CASRLDSHNEQFF
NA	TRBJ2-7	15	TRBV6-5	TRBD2	TGTGCCAGCACTGGACTAGCGGGTAGCTCCTACGAGCAGTACTTC	CASTGLAGSSYEQYF
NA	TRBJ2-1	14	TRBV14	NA	TGTGCCAGCAGCCTACCGGGGGGCTTGCATGAGCAGTTCTTC	CASSLPGGLHEQFF
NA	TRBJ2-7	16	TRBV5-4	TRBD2	TGTGCCAGCAGCTTGGCTAGCGGGAGGGCCGAAGACGAGCAGTACTTC	CASSLASGRAEDEQYF
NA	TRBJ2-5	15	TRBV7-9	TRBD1	TGTGCCAGCAGCTTCCCCGGGACAGGGTTGGAGACCCAGTACTTC	CASSFPGTGLETQYF
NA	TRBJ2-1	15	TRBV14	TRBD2	TGTGCCAGCAGTCCTAATGCGGGAGGATTAAATGAGCAGTTCTTC	CASSPNAGGLNEQFF
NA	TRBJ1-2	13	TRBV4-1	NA	TGCGCCAGCAGCCATGACAGGAACTATGGCTACACCTTC	CASSHDRNYGYTF
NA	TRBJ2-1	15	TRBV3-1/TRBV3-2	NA	TGTGCCAGCAGCCTCGAACAGAGCTCCTACAATGAGCAGTTCTTC	CASSLEQSSYNEQFF
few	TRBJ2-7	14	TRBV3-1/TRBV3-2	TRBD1	TGTGCCAGCAGCCAAGGTTACAGGGGGAGCGAGCAGTACTTC	CASSQGYRGSEQYF
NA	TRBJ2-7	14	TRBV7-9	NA	TGTGCCAGCAGCTTAGGTGGAGGGGGCTACGAGCAGTACTTC	CASSLGGGGYEQYF